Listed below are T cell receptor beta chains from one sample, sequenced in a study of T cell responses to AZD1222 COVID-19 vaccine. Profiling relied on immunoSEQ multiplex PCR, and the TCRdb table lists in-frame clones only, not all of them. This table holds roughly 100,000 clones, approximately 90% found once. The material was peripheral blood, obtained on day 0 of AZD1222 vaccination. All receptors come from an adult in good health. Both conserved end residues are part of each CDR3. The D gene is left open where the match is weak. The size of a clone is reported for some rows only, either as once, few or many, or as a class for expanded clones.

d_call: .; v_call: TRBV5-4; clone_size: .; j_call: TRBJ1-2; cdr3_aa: CASSLAPPNYGYTF; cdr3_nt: TGTGCCAGCAGCTTGGCCCCGCCTAACTATGGCTACACCTTC
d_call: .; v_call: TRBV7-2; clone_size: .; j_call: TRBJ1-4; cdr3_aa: CASSSAGSREKLFF; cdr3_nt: TGTGCCAGCAGCTCAGCGGGGTCACGGGAAAAACTGTTTTTT
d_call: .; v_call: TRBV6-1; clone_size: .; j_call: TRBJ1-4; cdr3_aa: CASSEVTFGTRGNEKLFF; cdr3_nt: TGTGCCAGCAGTGAAGTAACGTTCGGGACTCGGGGCAATGAAAAACTGTTTTTT
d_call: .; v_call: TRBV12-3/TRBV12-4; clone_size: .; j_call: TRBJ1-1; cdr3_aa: CASSFKLNTEAFF; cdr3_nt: TGTGCCAGCAGTTTTAAGCTGAACACTGAAGCTTTCTTT
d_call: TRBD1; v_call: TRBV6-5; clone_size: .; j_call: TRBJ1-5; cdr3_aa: CASSLGQGSNQPQHF; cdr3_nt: TGTGCCAGCAGTCTAGGACAGGGTAGCAATCAGCCCCAGCATTTT
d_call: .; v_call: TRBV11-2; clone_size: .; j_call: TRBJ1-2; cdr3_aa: CASSLDSRTGYGYTF; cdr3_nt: TGTGCCAGCAGCTTAGACTCTAGAACGGGCTATGGCTACACCTTC
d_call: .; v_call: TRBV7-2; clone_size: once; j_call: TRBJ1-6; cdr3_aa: CASSLPRGKDSPLHF; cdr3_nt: TGTGCCAGCAGCCTCCCACGAGGGAAGGATTCACCCCTCCACTTT
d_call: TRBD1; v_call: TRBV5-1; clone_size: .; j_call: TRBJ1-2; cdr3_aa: CASSWGDRTTYGYTF; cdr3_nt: TGCGCCAGCAGCTGGGGGGACAGGACCACCTATGGCTACACCTTC
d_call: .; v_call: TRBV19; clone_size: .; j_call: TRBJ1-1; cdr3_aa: CASSPGAYQGMNTEAFF; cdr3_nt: TGTGCCAGTAGTCCCGGTGCTTATCAGGGTATGAACACTGAAGCTTTCTTT
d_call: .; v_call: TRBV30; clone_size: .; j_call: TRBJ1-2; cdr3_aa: CAWSVVSGYTF; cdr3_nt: TGTGCCTGGAGTGTAGTAAGTGGCTACACCTTC
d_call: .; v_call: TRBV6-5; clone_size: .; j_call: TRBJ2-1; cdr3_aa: CATLTDVDEQFF; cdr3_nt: TGTGCCACCTTAACGGACGTCGATGAGCAGTTCTTC
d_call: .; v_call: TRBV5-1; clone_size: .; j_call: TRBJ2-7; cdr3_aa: CASSEAGVSYEQYF; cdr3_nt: TGCGCCAGCAGCGAAGCAGGGGTCTCCTACGAGCAGTACTTC
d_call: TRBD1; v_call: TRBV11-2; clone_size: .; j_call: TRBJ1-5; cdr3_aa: CASSPGQGGSNQPQHF; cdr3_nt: TGTGCCAGCAGCCCGGGACAGGGGGGTTCTAATCAGCCCCAGCATTTT
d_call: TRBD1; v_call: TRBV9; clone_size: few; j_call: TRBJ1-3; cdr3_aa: CASQGGSGNTIYF; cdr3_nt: TGTGCCAGCCAGGGGGGCTCTGGAAACACCATATATTTT
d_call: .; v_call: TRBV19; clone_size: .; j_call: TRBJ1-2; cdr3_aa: CASGGASGYTF; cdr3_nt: TGTGCCAGTGGCGGGGCAAGTGGCTACACCTTC
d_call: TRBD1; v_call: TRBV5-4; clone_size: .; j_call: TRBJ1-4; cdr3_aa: CASSSGQGREKLFF; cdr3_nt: TGTGCCAGCAGCTCTGGACAGGGACGCGAAAAACTGTTTTTT
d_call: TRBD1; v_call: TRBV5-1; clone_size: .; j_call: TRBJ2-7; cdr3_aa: CASSRGTGDLYEQYF; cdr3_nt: TGCGCCAGCAGCCGTGGGACAGGGGACCTCTACGAGCAGTACTTC
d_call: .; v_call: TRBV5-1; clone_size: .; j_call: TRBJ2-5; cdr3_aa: CASSLESAQTQYF; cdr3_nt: TGCGCCAGCAGCTTGGAGTCCGCTCAGACCCAGTACTTC
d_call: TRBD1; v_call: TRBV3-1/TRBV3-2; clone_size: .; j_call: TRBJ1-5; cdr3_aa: CASSQGQGPNQPQHF; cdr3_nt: TGTGCCAGCAGCCAAGGACAGGGACCTAATCAGCCCCAGCATTTT
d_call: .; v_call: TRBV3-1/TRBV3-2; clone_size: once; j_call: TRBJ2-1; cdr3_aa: CASSQDLASSYNEQFF; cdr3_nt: TGTGCCAGCAGCCAAGACCTTGCTAGCTCCTACAATGAGCAGTTCTTC
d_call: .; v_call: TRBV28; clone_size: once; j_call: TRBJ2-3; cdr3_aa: CASSYWGSTDTQYF; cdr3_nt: TGTGCCAGCAGTTATTGGGGGTCCACAGATACGCAGTATTTT
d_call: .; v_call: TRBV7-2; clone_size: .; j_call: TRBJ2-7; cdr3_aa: CASSLAVPGEQYF; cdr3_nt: TGTGCCAGCAGCTTAGCGGTACCGGGCGAGCAGTACTTC
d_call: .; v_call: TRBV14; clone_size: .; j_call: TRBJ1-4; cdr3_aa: CASSPQGIEKLFF; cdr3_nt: TGTGCCAGCAGCCCCCAGGGTATTGAAAAACTGTTTTTT
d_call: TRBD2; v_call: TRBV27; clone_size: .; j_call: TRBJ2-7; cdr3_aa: CASALAGGPYEQYF; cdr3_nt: TGTGCCAGTGCCCTAGCGGGGGGGCCGTACGAGCAGTACTTC
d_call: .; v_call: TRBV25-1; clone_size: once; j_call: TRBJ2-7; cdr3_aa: CASSEYGSPEQYF; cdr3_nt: TGTGCCAGCAGTGAATATGGTAGCCCTGAGCAGTACTTC
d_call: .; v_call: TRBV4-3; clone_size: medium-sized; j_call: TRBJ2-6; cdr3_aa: CASSQGEGTGANVLTF; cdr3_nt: TGCGCCAGCAGCCAAGGTGAGGGGACTGGGGCCAACGTCCTGACTTTC
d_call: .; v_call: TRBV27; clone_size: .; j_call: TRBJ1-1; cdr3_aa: CASSLRAFLGENTEAFF; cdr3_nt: TGTGCCAGCAGTTTAAGGGCGTTTTTAGGGGAGAACACTGAAGCTTTCTTT
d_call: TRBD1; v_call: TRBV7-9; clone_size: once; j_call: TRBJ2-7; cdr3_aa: CASSLAGQGIGEQYF; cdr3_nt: TGTGCCAGCAGCTTAGCGGGACAGGGGATAGGGGAGCAGTACTTC
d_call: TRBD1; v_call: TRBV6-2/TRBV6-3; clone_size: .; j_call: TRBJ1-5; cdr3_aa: CASSPGGAGNQPQHF; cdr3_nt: TGTGCCAGCAGCCCAGGGGGCGCGGGGAATCAGCCCCAGCATTTT
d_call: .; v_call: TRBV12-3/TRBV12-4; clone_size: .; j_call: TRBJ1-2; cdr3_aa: CASTKQGYGYTF; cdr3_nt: TGTGCCAGCACCAAACAGGGCTATGGCTACACCTTC
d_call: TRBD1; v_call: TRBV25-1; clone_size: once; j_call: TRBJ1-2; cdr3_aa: CASRAGGENYGYTF; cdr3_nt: TGTGCCAGCAGGGCAGGGGGGGAAAACTATGGCTACACCTTC
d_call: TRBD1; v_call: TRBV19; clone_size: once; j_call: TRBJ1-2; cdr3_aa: CASKKQGGLASDYGYTF; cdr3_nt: TGTGCCAGTAAGAAACAGGGGGGTTTGGCATCCGACTATGGCTACACCTTC
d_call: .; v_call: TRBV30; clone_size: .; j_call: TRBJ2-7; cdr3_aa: CAWSAGPPYEQYF; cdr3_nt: TGTGCCTGGAGTGCCGGGCCTCCCTACGAGCAGTACTTC
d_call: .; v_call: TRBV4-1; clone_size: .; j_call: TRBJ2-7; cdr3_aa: CASSQLSLGGYEQYF; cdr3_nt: TGCGCCAGCAGCCAACTAAGCTTGGGGGGCTACGAGCAGTACTTC
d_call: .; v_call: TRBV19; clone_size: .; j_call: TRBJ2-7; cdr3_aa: CASSISAGWPYEQYF; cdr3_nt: TGTGCCAGTAGTATTTCTGCAGGGTGGCCCTACGAGCAGTACTTC
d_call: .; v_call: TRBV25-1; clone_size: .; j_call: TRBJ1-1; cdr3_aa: CASSAGGGFEAFF; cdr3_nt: TGTGCCAGCAGTGCCGGTGGAGGGTTTGAAGCTTTCTTT
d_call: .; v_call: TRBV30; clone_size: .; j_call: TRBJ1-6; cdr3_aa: CAWSRESSYNSPLHF; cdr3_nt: TGTGCCTGGAGTAGGGAGAGCTCCTATAATTCACCCCTCCACTTT
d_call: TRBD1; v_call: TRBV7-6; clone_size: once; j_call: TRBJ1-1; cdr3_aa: CASTKGGQENTEAFF; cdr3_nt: TGTGCCAGCACCAAGGGGGGACAGGAGAACACTGAAGCTTTCTTT
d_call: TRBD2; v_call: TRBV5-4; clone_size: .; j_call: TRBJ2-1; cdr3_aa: CASSNPSGGAGNEQFF; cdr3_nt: TGTGCCAGCAGCAACCCTAGCGGGGGGGCCGGGAATGAGCAGTTCTTC
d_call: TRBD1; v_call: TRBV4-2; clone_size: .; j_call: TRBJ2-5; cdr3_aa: CASSQTTGGGGQYF; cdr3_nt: TGTGCCAGCAGCCAGACCACAGGGGGCGGAGGCCAGTACTTC
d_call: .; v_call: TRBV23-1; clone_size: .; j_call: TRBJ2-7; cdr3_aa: CASSHQRAYYRESIYEQYF; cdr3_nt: TGCGCCAGCAGTCACCAAAGGGCGTACTACAGGGAGTCAATATACGAGCAGTACTTC
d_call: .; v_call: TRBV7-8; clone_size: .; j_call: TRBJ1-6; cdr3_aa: CASSPGPDSPLHF; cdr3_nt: TGTGCCAGCAGCCCGGGACCGGATTCACCCCTCCACTTT
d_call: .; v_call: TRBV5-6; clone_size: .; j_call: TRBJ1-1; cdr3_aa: CASSSSGKLLNTEAFF; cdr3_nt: TGTGCCAGCAGCTCATCCGGGAAACTCCTGAACACTGAAGCTTTCTTT
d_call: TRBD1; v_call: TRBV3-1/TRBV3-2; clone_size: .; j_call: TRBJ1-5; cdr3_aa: CASSQEQGRPQHF; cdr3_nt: TGTGCCAGCAGCCAAGAACAGGGGAGGCCCCAGCATTTT
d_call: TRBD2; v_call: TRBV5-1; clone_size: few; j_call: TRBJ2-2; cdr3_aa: CASTAGRAGELFF; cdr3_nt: TGCGCCAGCACCGCAGGGAGGGCCGGGGAGCTGTTTTTT
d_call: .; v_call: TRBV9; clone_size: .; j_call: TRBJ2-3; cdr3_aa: CASSVGPDTQYF; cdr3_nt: TGTGCCAGCAGCGTAGGACCAGATACGCAGTATTTT